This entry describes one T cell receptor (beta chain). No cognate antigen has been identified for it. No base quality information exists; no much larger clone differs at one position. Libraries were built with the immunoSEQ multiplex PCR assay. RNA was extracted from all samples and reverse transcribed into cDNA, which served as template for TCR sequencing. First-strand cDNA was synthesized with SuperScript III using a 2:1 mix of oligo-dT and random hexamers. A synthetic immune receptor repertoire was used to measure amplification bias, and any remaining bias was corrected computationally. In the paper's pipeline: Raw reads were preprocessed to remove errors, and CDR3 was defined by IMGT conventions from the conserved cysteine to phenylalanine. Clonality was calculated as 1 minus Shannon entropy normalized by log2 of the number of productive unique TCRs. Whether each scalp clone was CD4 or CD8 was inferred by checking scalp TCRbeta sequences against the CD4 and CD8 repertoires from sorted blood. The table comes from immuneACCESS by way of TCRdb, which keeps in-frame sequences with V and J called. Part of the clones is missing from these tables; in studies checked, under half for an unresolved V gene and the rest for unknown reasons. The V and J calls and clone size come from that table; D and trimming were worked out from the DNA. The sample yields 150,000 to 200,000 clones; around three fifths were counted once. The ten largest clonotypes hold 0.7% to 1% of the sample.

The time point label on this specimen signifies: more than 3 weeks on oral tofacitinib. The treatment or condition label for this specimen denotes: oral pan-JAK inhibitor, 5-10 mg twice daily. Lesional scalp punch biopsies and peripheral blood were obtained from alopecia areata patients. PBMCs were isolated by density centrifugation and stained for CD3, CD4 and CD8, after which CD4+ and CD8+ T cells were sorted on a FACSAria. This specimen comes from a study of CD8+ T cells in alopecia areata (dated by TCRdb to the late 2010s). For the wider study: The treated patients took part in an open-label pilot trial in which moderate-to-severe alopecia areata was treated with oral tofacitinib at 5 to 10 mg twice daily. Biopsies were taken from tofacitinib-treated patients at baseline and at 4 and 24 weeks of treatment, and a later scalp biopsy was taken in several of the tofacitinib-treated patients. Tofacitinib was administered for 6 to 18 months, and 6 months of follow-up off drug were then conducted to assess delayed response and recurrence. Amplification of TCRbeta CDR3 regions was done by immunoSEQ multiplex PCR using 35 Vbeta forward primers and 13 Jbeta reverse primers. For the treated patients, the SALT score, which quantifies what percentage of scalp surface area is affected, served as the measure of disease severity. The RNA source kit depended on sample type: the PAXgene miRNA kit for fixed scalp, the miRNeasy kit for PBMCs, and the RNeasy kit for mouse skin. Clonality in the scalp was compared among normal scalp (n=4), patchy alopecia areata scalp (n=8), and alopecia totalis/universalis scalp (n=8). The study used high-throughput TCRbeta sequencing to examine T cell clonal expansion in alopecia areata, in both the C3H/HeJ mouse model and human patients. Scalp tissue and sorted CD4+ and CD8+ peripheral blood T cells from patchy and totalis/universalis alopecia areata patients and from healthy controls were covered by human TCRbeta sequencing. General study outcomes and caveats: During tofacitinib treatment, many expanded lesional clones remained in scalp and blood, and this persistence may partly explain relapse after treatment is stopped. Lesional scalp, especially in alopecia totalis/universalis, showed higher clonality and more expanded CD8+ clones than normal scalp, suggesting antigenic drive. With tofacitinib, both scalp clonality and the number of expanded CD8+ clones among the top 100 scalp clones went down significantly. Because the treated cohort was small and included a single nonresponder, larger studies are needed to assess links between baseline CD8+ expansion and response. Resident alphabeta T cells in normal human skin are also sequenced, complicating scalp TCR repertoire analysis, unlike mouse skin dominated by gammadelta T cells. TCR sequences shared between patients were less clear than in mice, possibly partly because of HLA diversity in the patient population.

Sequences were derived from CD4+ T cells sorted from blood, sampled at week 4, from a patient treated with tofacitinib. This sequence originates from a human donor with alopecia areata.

The CDR3 region has the sequence CASSEAGLTGYNEQFF. The nucleotides read TGTGCCAGCAGTGAAGCTGGGCTGACGGGGTACAATGAGCAGTTCTTC. The chain employs TRBV6-1 and TRBJ2-1, with a weak D call of TRBD2 (5 bases match). CDR1 and CDR2, looked up from the germline V gene, are MNHNS and SASEGT. The CDR3 measures 16 amino acids from cysteine to phenylalanine. Kept here is only the CDR3 DNA, which spans 48 bases and is read in frame from base 1. Trimming takes 0 bases from V and 4 bases from J, and the germline ends sit 13 bases apart.